This TCR beta chain emerged from a study of Tregs in tolerant kidney transplant recipients. General study points: The small number of patients limits these findings pending further validation. Expanding Tregs on activated donor B cells appeared to best identify donor-specific TCRbeta clones.

Concerning this clone: Its antigen is not known.

The data were produced by immunoSEQ multiplex PCR, yet TCRdb's version contains in-frame clones alone and is incomplete. The data show around 50,000 clones, with around 83% seen just once and about 5% held by the top ten. The germline CDR1 and CDR2 sequences are SGHDN and FVKESK. This CDR3 is built from 15 residues. The junction had 6 bases not matched to a gene; V was cut back by 3 bases and J by 3 bases. Input material: CD4+ T cells from blood. This TCR was sampled from a human donor in good health. The J gene is TRBJ1-1, the V gene TRBV14; 8 bases align to TRBD1. The chain's CDR3 is CASSQVGQEYTEAFF. Here the CDR3 DNA reads TGTGCCAGCAGCCAGGTGGGACAGGAGTACACTGAAGCTTTCTTT.